These 20 T cell receptor beta chains came from one sample sequenced in a study of T cell responses to AZD1222 COVID-19 vaccine. Assay: immunoSEQ multiplex PCR; the TCRdb copy retains only in-frame clones and omits some. Of about 150,000 clones listed, 90% are singletons. The sample here was peripheral blood, taken on day 0 of AZD1222 vaccination. The receptors stem from an adult in good health.

This clone was seen a single time. Different DNA sequences within this sample yield the same CDR3. The chain links TRBV12-3 or TRBV12-4 to TRBJ1-2; D is unclear. The CDR3 has 13 amino acids. Trimming pared 4 bases from V and 0 bases from J, leaving 6 bases between. CDR3 loop: CASSSTPNYGYTF. The CDR3 DNA reads TGTGCCAGCAGTTCCACACCTAACTATGGCTACACCTTC.

V is TRBV5-5 and J is TRBJ1-5; D possibly corresponds to TRBD1 (5 bases). The length of the CDR3 is 18 residues. Trimming left V 2 bases short and J 3 bases short, with 21 bases between. CDR1 SGHKS and CDR2 YYEKEE come from the germline V gene (reference sequence). CDR3 region: CASSLRGVGGRDNQPQHF. CDR3 DNA: TGTGCCAGCAGCTTACGAGGTGTGGGCGGCAGGGACAATCAGCCCCAGCATTTT.

The rearrangement joins TRBV19 to TRBJ2-7; 9 nucleotides agree with TRBD2. V shed 1 base, J shed 5 bases, and the junction held 15 bases outside the gene matches. The CDR3 is made up of 18 amino acids. The germline V gene has CDR1 LNHDA and CDR2 SQIVND (reference sequence). Here the CDR3 DNA reads TGTGCCAGTAGTATAGGGCCCGGAGAGGGCGGGAGGGCCAACGAGCAGTACTTC. Translated: CASSIGPGEGGRANEQYF.

This chain links TRBV28 with TRBJ2-7, with D possibly TRBD2 on 5 matching bases. The germline V gene encodes CDR1 MDHEN and CDR2 SYDVKM. This CDR3 comprises 13 residues. V dropped 7 bases and J dropped 0 bases, with 10 bases sitting between them. In DNA form, the CDR3 reads TGTGCCAGCATCGGAGGATCCTCCTACGAGCAGTACTTC. Its translation is CASIGGSSYEQYF.

This chain connects TRBV3-1 (or the pseudogene TRBV3-2) to TRBJ2-1; maybe TRBD2 (6 bases). V was shortened by 2 bases and J by 10 bases, with 24 bases between the two germline ends. Germline V CDR1 and CDR2: LGHDT, YNNKEL (reference sequence). The CDR3 length is 17 residues. The CDR3 spells CASSQPLPLTRSEEQFF. The CDR3 bases are TGTGCCAGCAGCCAACCCTTGCCCCTGACTAGGTCAGAGGAGCAGTTCTTC.

The chain links TRBV10-3 to TRBJ2-3; 8 bases agree with TRBD2. This CDR3 spans 17 amino acids. Germline trimming cut 6 bases from V and 1 base from J; bases unmatched to any gene: 12. Looked up from germline, CDR1 is ENHRY and CDR2 is SYGVKD. CDR3 protein: CAISVVTSGPRTDTQYF. Here the CDR3 DNA reads TGTGCCATCAGCGTCGTCACTAGCGGACCACGCACAGATACGCAGTATTTT.

This clone is a singleton in its sample. The rearrangement links TRBV6-5 to TRBJ2-3; 7 positions agree with TRBD1. CDR1 is MNHEY and CDR2 is SVGAGI in the germline V gene. Trimming removed 8 bases from V and 4 bases from J; junction bases left unmatched: 3. The CDR3 runs 12 residues. Here the CDR3 DNA reads TGTGCCAGCGCCACAGGGGCAGATACGCAGTATTTT. Residues: CASATGADTQYF.

The sample holds a few counts of this clone. The chain uses TRBV4-3 and TRBJ1-3; weak D call: TRBD1 (6 bases). The germline gives CDR1 LGHNA, CDR2 YSLEER. Trimming left V 0 bases short and J 0 bases short, with 9 bases between. This CDR3 contains 16 residues. CDR3 region: CASSQDWTASGNTIYF. The CDR3 region has the DNA TGCGCCAGCAGCCAAGACTGGACAGCCTCTGGAAACACCATATATTTT.

This chain joins TRBV18 and TRBJ1-2; a possible D gene is TRBD1 (5 bases). V was cut by 4 bases and J by 8 bases, with 23 bases left in between. This CDR3 has 16 amino acids. Germline-derived CDR1 and CDR2 are KGHSH and LQKENI. In DNA, the CDR3 is TGTGCCAGCTCACTTTTCCAGGGTCTCCTTAATGAAGGCTACACCTTC. Translation gives CASSLFQGLLNEGYTF. Variable domain in full (rest from reference TRBV18 and TRBJ1-2): NAGVMQNPRHLVRRRGQEARLRCSPMKGHSHVYWYRQLPEEGLKFMVYLQKENIIDESGMPKERFSAEFPKEGPSILRIQQVVRGDSAAYFCASSLFQGLLNEGYTFGSGTRLTVV.

The rearrangement joins TRBV7-9 to TRBJ2-1; D might be TRBD1 (6 bases). Per germline, CDR1 SEHNR and CDR2 FQNEAQ (reference sequence). Trimming cost V 5 bases and J 6 bases, with 20 bases left between them. This CDR3 spans 16 amino acids. This chain's CDR3 is CASSLFPNRDRNEQFF. CDR3 coding DNA: TGTGCCAGCAGCCTTTTCCCAAACAGGGATCGCAATGAGCAGTTCTTC.

This chain joins TRBV7-6 and TRBJ1-1; D gene uncertain. CDR3 size: 17 residues. Germline-derived CDR1 and CDR2 are SGHVS and FNYEAQ. The V gene lost 1 base and the J gene lost 0 bases, with 15 bases spanning the gap. CDR3 amino acids: CASSLEFPGEMNTEAFF. CDR3 nucleotides: TGTGCCAGCAGCTTAGAGTTCCCCGGGGAGATGAACACTGAAGCTTTCTTT.

The chain recombines TRBV28 with TRBJ2-3; the match to TRBD2 covers 8 bases. Germline CDR1 MDHEN, CDR2 SYDVKM. After removal of 3 bases from V and 3 bases from J, the junction contained 11 bases not matched to a gene. CDR3 length equals 17 residues. This CDR3 reads CASSFRGTRFNTDTQYF. CDR3 sequence (DNA): TGTGCCAGCAGTTTTAGAGGGACTAGGTTTAATACAGATACGCAGTATTTT.

The chain carries TRBV2 and TRBJ2-1; 7 positions match TRBD2. The germline gives CDR1 SNHLY, CDR2 FYNNEI. V dropped 7 bases and J dropped 10; count of bases not matched to a gene: 7. This CDR3 spans 12 amino acids. The CDR3 spells CASTRAGGEQFF. In nucleotides, the CDR3 is TGTGCCAGCACGAGGGCCGGGGGGGAGCAGTTCTTC.

This clone was counted once. The chain employs TRBV20-1 and TRBJ1-2; 8 nucleotides match TRBD1. Germline CDR1 is DFQATT and CDR2 is SNEGSKA (reference sequence). Trimming removed 3 bases from V and 4 bases from J; junction bases left unmatched: 7. The CDR3 has 14 residues. This CDR3 reads CSASGRGLVYGYTF. The CDR3 DNA is TGCAGTGCTAGTGGCAGGGGGCTCGTCTATGGCTACACCTTC.

This clone appeared a single time. This rearrangement joins TRBV7-9 to TRBJ2-3, with a tentative D call TRBD2 (5 bases). This CDR3 is built from 14 residues. The germline CDR1 and CDR2 sequences are SEHNR and FQNEAQ (reference sequence). Trimming stripped 0 bases from V and 5 bases from J, with 9 bases between. DNA for the CDR3: TGTGCCAGCAGCTTAGCGTCCGGGGTAGATACGCAGTATTTT. Protein product: CASSLASGVDTQYF.

The gene calls are TRBV28 and TRBJ2-1; TRBD2 matches at 12 bases. The CDR3 is 15 residues long. Germline loops: CDR1 MDHEN, CDR2 SYDVKM. The J segment lost 7 bases and the V segment lost 5 bases, leaving 6 bases of the junction unmatched. The CDR3 protein is CASSLLAGGKNEQFF. Here the CDR3 DNA reads TGTGCCAGCAGTCTTCTAGCGGGAGGGAAGAATGAGCAGTTCTTC.

The chain uses TRBV19 and TRBJ1-2; weak D call: TRBD1 (5 bases). CDR1 is LNHDA and CDR2 is SQIVND in the germline V gene (reference sequence). Trimming pared 3 bases from V and 4 bases from J, leaving 15 bases between. There are 15 residues in the CDR3. CDR3 nucleotide sequence: TGTGCCAGTAGTATCGACCGCTTCGGGGGCTATGGCTACACCTTC. Its translation is CASSIDRFGGYGYTF.

V gene TRBV6-2 or TRBV6-3 combines with J gene TRBJ1-2, with 7 bases identical to TRBD1. CDR1 and CDR2 (germline): MNHEY, SVGEGT. The CDR3 runs to 15 residues. Losses at the gene ends were 4 bases for V and 2 bases for J; bases not matched to a gene: 7. The CDR3 is CASSSTRGSNYGYTF. CDR3 in DNA: TGTGCCAGCAGTTCGACCAGGGGGAGCAACTATGGCTACACCTTC.

In this sample, this clone turned up once. The chain has TRBV10-3 and TRBJ2-7, with 9 bases that match TRBD1. V shed 11 bases and J 4 bases; nucleotides not matched to a gene: 12. There are 14 residues in the CDR3. Germline V gene sequence: CDR1 ENHRY, CDR2 SYGVKD. The DNA for the CDR3 is TGTGCCGTTTCAACCGGGACAGGGCCTTACGAGCAGTACTTC. This encodes CAVSTGTGPYEQYF.

The genes are TRBV11-2 and TRBJ1-6, with 7 bases that match TRBD1. This CDR3 is 15 amino acids long. J gave up 7 bases and V 1 base, and 4 bases lay outside the gene matches. Germline CDR1 and CDR2: SGHAT and FQNNGV. The CDR3: CASSLGQTGNSPLHF. In nucleotides, the CDR3 is TGTGCCAGCAGCTTAGGGCAGACAGGGAATTCACCCCTCCACTTT.